Listed below are T cell receptor beta chains from one sample, sequenced in a study of brain T cells in children with intractable seizures. Profiled with immunoSEQ multiplex PCR; TCRdb holds only in-frame clones, not every one. The sample has 100,000 to 120,000 clones; roughly 94% are singletons. The sample was peripheral blood, taken at surgery. All receptors come from a boy younger than two with hemimegalencephaly and intractable seizures. Each CDR3 is given with its conserved first and last residue. The D gene is left open where the match is weak. Size values are once, few and many counts, or a class for expanded clones, and some rows have none.

DNA: TGTGCCAGTAGTACGGAAGTAGCCAAAAACATTCAGTACTTC
CDR3: CASSTEVAKNIQYF
J: TRBJ2-4
size: .
V: TRBV19
D: .

DNA: TGTGCCAGCAGTTTGCAAGAGACCCAGTACTTC
CDR3: CASSLQETQYF
J: TRBJ2-5
size: .
V: TRBV28
D: .

DNA: TGTGCCAGCAGGATCCTAGGGACTAGCGGTTACGAGCAGTACTTC
CDR3: CASRILGTSGYEQYF
J: TRBJ2-7
size: .
V: TRBV6-5
D: TRBD2

DNA: TGTGCCAGTAGTATGGGGGGCAGGACTAATGAAAAACTGTTTTTT
CDR3: CASSMGGRTNEKLFF
J: TRBJ1-4
size: .
V: TRBV19
D: .

DNA: TGTGCCATCAGTGAGCCGGCTAGCACAGATACGCAGTATTTT
CDR3: CAISEPASTDTQYF
J: TRBJ2-3
size: .
V: TRBV10-3
D: .

DNA: TGTGCCAGCAGGCCAGGGGCATGGGGTCAGCCCCAGCATTTT
CDR3: CASRPGAWGQPQHF
J: TRBJ1-5
size: few
V: TRBV27
D: .

DNA: TGTGCCAGCAGCCTTCCTGGGGGATTCATGGGTGGCTACACCTTC
CDR3: CASSLPGGFMGGYTF
J: TRBJ1-2
size: .
V: TRBV13
D: .

DNA: TGTGCCAGCCAGAGGTTAGGCGGACAGGGGGCTCTCGAGCAGTACTTC
CDR3: CASQRLGGQGALEQYF
J: TRBJ2-7
size: .
V: TRBV27
D: TRBD1

DNA: TGTGCCAGCAGCCTGGACAGGGCTGGAAACACCATATATTTT
CDR3: CASSLDRAGNTIYF
J: TRBJ1-3
size: .
V: TRBV6-5
D: TRBD1

DNA: TGTGCCAGCAGTTTATGGCCCTTTACAGGGTGGGATTCACCCCTCCACTTT
CDR3: CASSLWPFTGWDSPLHF
J: TRBJ1-6
size: .
V: TRBV28
D: .

DNA: TGTGCCAGCAGCCATCCCAGGGGAGAGCAGTACTTC
CDR3: CASSHPRGEQYF
J: TRBJ2-7
size: .
V: TRBV4-2
D: .

DNA: TGTGCCAGCAGCCCGCTGGACAGGGAGGGGAACGAGCAGTACTTC
CDR3: CASSPLDREGNEQYF
J: TRBJ2-7
size: .
V: TRBV9
D: .

DNA: TGTGCCAGCAGTCGCTCCGGGACTAGCGGGATGACAGATACGCAGTATTTT
CDR3: CASSRSGTSGMTDTQYF
J: TRBJ2-3
size: .
V: TRBV6-6
D: TRBD2

DNA: TGTGCCAGCAGTTACCTGGTAGTACACGAGCAGTACTTC
CDR3: CASSYLVVHEQYF
J: TRBJ2-7
size: .
V: TRBV6-2/TRBV6-3
D: .

DNA: TGTGCCAGCAGCGATAGCGGGAGGGGCAGCGAGACCCAGTACTTC
CDR3: CASSDSGRGSETQYF
J: TRBJ2-5
size: .
V: TRBV6-2/TRBV6-3
D: TRBD2

DNA: TGTGCCAGCAGTGTTATTCAGGGGGAGGGCAATCAGCCCCAGCATTTT
CDR3: CASSVIQGEGNQPQHF
J: TRBJ1-5
size: .
V: TRBV6-1
D: TRBD1

DNA: TGTGCCAGTAGGGGACAACAGGGGGCGCGGCTAGCGGGAGTACCCGGGGAGCTGTTTTTT
CDR3: CASRGQQGARLAGVPGELFF
J: TRBJ2-2
size: .
V: TRBV19
D: .

DNA: TGCAGTGCTAGTGGTAGCGGGAATCAGCCCCAGCATTTT
CDR3: CSASGSGNQPQHF
J: TRBJ1-5
size: .
V: TRBV20-1
D: .

DNA: TGTGCCAGCAGCAGTAGCGGGATCTTGGTCCACGAGCAGTACTTC
CDR3: CASSSSGILVHEQYF
J: TRBJ2-7
size: .
V: TRBV6-6
D: TRBD2

DNA: TGTGCCATCAGCGCCCGATCAGCCTCGTCCGACGAGCAGTACTTC
CDR3: CAISARSASSDEQYF
J: TRBJ2-7
size: once
V: TRBV10-3
D: .

DNA: TGTGCCAGCATCTTGGGGGCAGGTCAGCCCCAGCATTTT
CDR3: CASILGAGQPQHF
J: TRBJ1-5
size: .
V: TRBV28
D: .

DNA: TGTGCCAGCAGCGTAGATGCCAGCAGCGGCAATCAGCCCCAGCATTTT
CDR3: CASSVDASSGNQPQHF
J: TRBJ1-5
size: once
V: TRBV9
D: .

DNA: TGTGCCAGCAGCCAAGCCGTGCTAGATACGCAGTATTTT
CDR3: CASSQAVLDTQYF
J: TRBJ2-3
size: once
V: TRBV14
D: .

DNA: TGCAGTGCTAGTATAGCGTCAAACATTCAGTACTTC
CDR3: CSASIASNIQYF
J: TRBJ2-4
size: .
V: TRBV20-1
D: .

DNA: TGTGCCAGCAGTGGGACAGGGGGGGGAGGCTACGAGCAGTACTTC
CDR3: CASSGTGGGGYEQYF
J: TRBJ2-7
size: once
V: TRBV28
D: TRBD1

DNA: TGTGCCAGCAGCCATGGAAAGGGCTCCTACAATGAGCAGTTCTTC
CDR3: CASSHGKGSYNEQFF
J: TRBJ2-1
size: .
V: TRBV14
D: .

DNA: TGTGCCAGCAGCTTAAAGTACCAGCCCCAGCATTTT
CDR3: CASSLKYQPQHF
J: TRBJ1-5
size: few
V: TRBV7-3
D: .

DNA: TGTGCCAGCAGCTTTGGACTAGCGGTAACCTACGAGCAGTACTTC
CDR3: CASSFGLAVTYEQYF
J: TRBJ2-7
size: .
V: TRBV5-8
D: TRBD2

DNA: TGCGCCAGCAGCTTGGCTCAGGGCCAAGAGACCCAGTACTTC
CDR3: CASSLAQGQETQYF
J: TRBJ2-5
size: .
V: TRBV5-1
D: .

DNA: TGTGCCAGCAGTCCCCGGACTAGCGGGAGCGGAGAGACCCAGTACTTC
CDR3: CASSPRTSGSGETQYF
J: TRBJ2-5
size: .
V: TRBV27
D: TRBD2

DNA: TGTGCCAGCAGCTTAGGGGCAGGGGCGAGGGATGAGCAGTTCTTC
CDR3: CASSLGAGARDEQFF
J: TRBJ2-1
size: few
V: TRBV11-3
D: .

DNA: TGTGCCTGGAGTGTACGGGTAGCGGGAGTTGAGTCCTACAATGAGCAGTTCTTC
CDR3: CAWSVRVAGVESYNEQFF
J: TRBJ2-1
size: .
V: TRBV30
D: TRBD2

DNA: TGTGCCAGCAGCTTAATGAATAGCAATCAGCCCCAGCATTTT
CDR3: CASSLMNSNQPQHF
J: TRBJ1-5
size: .
V: TRBV7-9
D: .

DNA: TGTGCCAGCAGCTTGGCGGGGGAGACCCAGTACTTC
CDR3: CASSLAGETQYF
J: TRBJ2-5
size: .
V: TRBV5-6
D: .

DNA: TGCAGCGTTTCCGGACAGGGGGCGAACTATGGCTACACCTTC
CDR3: CSVSGQGANYGYTF
J: TRBJ1-2
size: .
V: TRBV29-1
D: TRBD1

DNA: TGTGCCAGCAGCACTAGCGGACCCTACAATGAGCAGTTCTTC
CDR3: CASSTSGPYNEQFF
J: TRBJ2-1
size: .
V: TRBV11-2
D: TRBD2

DNA: TGTGCCAGTAGTATCAGTGGGGGCTATGGCTACACCTTT
CDR3: CASSISGGYGYTF
J: TRBJ1-2
size: once
V: TRBV19
D: .

DNA: TGTGCCAGTAGTATAGGGACTACCCTCTTAGGAGAGACCCAGTACTTC
CDR3: CASSIGTTLLGETQYF
J: TRBJ2-5
size: .
V: TRBV19
D: .

DNA: TGTGCCAGCAGCTTACCTCGGGGTGAAGCTTTCTTT
CDR3: CASSLPRGEAFF
J: TRBJ1-1
size: .
V: TRBV13
D: .

DNA: TGTGCCAGCAGCGTAGCGGGAGACACAGATACGCAGTATTTT
CDR3: CASSVAGDTDTQYF
J: TRBJ2-3
size: .
V: TRBV11-2
D: TRBD2

DNA: TGTGCCAGCAGTGAAGTCGGGCTTAGCGGGAGGTACTCCTACGAGCAGTACTTC
CDR3: CASSEVGLSGRYSYEQYF
J: TRBJ2-7
size: .
V: TRBV6-1
D: TRBD2

DNA: TGTGCCAGCAGCTTACAGACAGGGAGCGAAAACACCATATATTTT
CDR3: CASSLQTGSENTIYF
J: TRBJ1-3
size: once
V: TRBV7-9
D: TRBD1

DNA: TGTGCCAGCAGCTTCGCAGGGGAGGGCATTCAGTACTTC
CDR3: CASSFAGEGIQYF
J: TRBJ2-4
size: .
V: TRBV7-2
D: .

DNA: TGTGCCAGCAGTCCCTCGGGTAGGGGGGCCCAAGAGACCCAGTACTTC
CDR3: CASSPSGRGAQETQYF
J: TRBJ2-5
size: .
V: TRBV28
D: .

DNA: TGTGCCAGCAGCTTTGCGGGAGCCTACGAGCAGTACTTC
CDR3: CASSFAGAYEQYF
J: TRBJ2-7
size: .
V: TRBV7-2
D: TRBD2

DNA: TGTGCCAGCAGTTTAGTGGAGACCCAGTACTTC
CDR3: CASSLVETQYF
J: TRBJ2-5
size: .
V: TRBV12-3/TRBV12-4
D: .